This TCR beta chain emerged from a study of T cell responses to AZD1222 COVID-19 vaccine. Study outcomes and limitations: It was only a handful of AZD1222 recipients who were seropositive at baseline.

The method was immunoSEQ multiplex PCR; TCRdb's version includes in-frame clones alone and lacks a portion of them. Of 100,000 to 150,000 clones detected, around 91% appear once; the ten largest clones hold about 4.3%. V was shortened by 3 bases and J by 3 bases, with 9 bases between the two germline ends. CDR3 length: 14 amino acids. Germline V CDR1 and CDR2: ENHRY, SYGVKD. In the case of this clone: Its cognate antigen is unknown.

The receptor comes from an adult in good health. Sample: peripheral blood, taken on day 0 of MenACWY control vaccination. This rearrangement joins TRBV10-3 to TRBJ2-1, with D maybe TRBD2 (5 bases). As DNA, the CDR3 is TGTGCCATCAGTGATGGACTCTACTACAATGAGCAGTTCTTC. This encodes CAISDGLYYNEQFF.